The TCR beta chain described here comes from a study of CD8+CD57+ T cells in acquired aplastic anemia (dated by TCRdb to the late 2010s). In the study overall: A mean of about 3.2 ug of DNA, ranging from roughly 0.2 to 27.4 ug, was extracted from sorted CD4+ and CD8+ cells. An average of approximately 9.8 million reads for CD4+ cells and approximately 11 million reads for CD8+ cells was obtained from healthy donor samples.

Genomic DNA was used as template for profiling of TCR beta VDJ combinations and CDR3 sequences. TCR repertoire sequencing was run on an Illumina HiSeq 2000. On the study's bioinformatics: TRBV/TRBJ rearrangement plots, CDR3 size and DJ length profiles, and Simpson's diversity index were used to evaluate the repertoires. Whichever DNA sequence was most abundant in the deep sequencing data was defined as the immunodominant clone. CDR3 amino acid sequences were screened for sharing across subjects and compared with published repertoires and the VDJdb database. Using fastp at Q25 and MiXCR, TCRdb reprocessed the public reads and kept productive beta chains. Under each unique CDR3 protein, matching rows form one entry showing the most common genes and DNA. None of the V and J calls come from the authors' own analysis; TCRdb made them. The sample records over 150,000 distinct CDR3 sequences, around half of which are singletons. The leading ten clones occupy approximately 15% of the sample.

There are 15 amino acids in the CDR3, from cysteine to phenylalanine inclusive. The sequence is cut down to CDR3 DNA, 45 bases in frame from base 1. Per the germline V gene, SNHLY is the CDR1 and FYNNEI is the CDR2. V is shortened by 2 bases, J by 0 bases, and the region joining them spans 11 bases. The research as a whole found: Roughly 30 CD8+ CDR3 sequences were shared between patients and controls but appeared highly expressed in patients and within their immunodominant clones. Between patients and healthy controls, no significant difference in CD8+ Simpson's diversity was found (P=0.060).

TCR repertoires of sorted CD4+ and CD8+ blood T cells from severe aplastic anemia patients and healthy subjects were deep-sequenced in the study. Ficoll-Paque density gradient centrifugation was used to isolate peripheral blood mononuclear cells. CD4+ and CD8+ T cells were sorted by FACS or magnetic beads before DNA extraction. This clonotype showed up just a few times. Its antigen is not yet known. The record has no base qualities; no much larger clone is one base away. Recombination joined TRBV2 with TRBJ2-7; D gene: possibly TRBD1, on 5 matching bases. The sequencing input was sorted CD4+, CD8+, or CD8+CD57+ T cells (not recorded which) from PBMCs. The source is a human donor in good health, serving as a control. The base sequence is TGTGCCAGCAGTGAACTCCAGGGCCGCTCCTACGAGCAGTACTTC. This codes for CASSELQGRSYEQYF.